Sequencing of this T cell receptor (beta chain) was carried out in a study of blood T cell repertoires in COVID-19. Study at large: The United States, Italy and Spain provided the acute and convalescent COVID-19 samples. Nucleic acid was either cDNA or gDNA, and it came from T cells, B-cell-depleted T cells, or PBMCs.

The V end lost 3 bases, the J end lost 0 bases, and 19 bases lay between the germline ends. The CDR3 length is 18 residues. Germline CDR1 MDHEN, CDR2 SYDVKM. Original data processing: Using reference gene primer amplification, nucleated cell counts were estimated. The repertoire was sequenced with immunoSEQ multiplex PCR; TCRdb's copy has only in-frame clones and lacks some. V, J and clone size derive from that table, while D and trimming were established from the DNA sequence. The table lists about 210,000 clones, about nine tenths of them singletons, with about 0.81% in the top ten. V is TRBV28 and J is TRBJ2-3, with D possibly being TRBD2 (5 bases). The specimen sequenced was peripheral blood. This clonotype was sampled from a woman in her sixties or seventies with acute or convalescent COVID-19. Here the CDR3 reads CASSFHLSPRASTDTQYF. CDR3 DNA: TGTGCCAGCAGTTTTCACCTCTCGCCGCGGGCCAGCACAGATACGCAGTATTTT. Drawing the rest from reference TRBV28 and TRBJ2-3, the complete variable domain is DVKVTQSSRYLVKRTGEKVFLECVQDMDHENMFWYRQDPGLGLRLIYFSYDVKMKEKGDIPEGYSVSREKKERFSLILESASTNQTSMYLCASSFHLSPRASTDTQYFGPGTRLTVL.